The 19 T cell receptor beta chains given below trace back to one sample, sequenced in a study of cytomegalovirus exposure and HLA in healthy donors. PCR employed 60 Vbeta and 13 Jbeta primers. Produced via immunoSEQ multiplex PCR; TCRdb's table is partial and in-frame only. The profile covers 110,000 to 150,000 clones, with roughly 10% appearing a single time and less than 2% taken by the ten largest. Sequenced: PBMCs. These receptors came from a male donor in good health and CMV-seronegative.

V usage is TRBV9 and J usage is TRBJ1-1; TRBD1 might be the D (6 bases). This CDR3 is built from 14 residues. CDR1 and CDR2 from the germline V gene are SGDLS and YYNGEE. V was trimmed by 0 bases and J by 4 bases, leaving 10 bases between them. The CDR3 region is CASSVASGATEAFF. CDR3 in DNA: TGTGCCAGCAGCGTAGCTTCAGGGGCCACTGAAGCTTTCTTT.

This sequence joins TRBV4-1 and TRBJ2-3; D gene uncertain. The CDR3 is 17 amino acids. Deletions cut 3 bases from V and 0 bases from J, with 16 bases between. Germline V gene data show CDR1 as MGHRA and CDR2 as YSYEKL. In DNA form, the CDR3 reads TGCGCCAGCAGCCATCCCCCTCAGCGAGGCAGCACAGATACGCAGTATTTT. It encodes CASSHPPQRGSTDTQYF.

The V and J genes are TRBV6-1 and TRBJ1-5; 7 bases match TRBD1. Germline lookup yields CDR1 MNHNS and CDR2 SASEGT. The CDR3 runs to 13 residues. The trim removed 7 bases at V and 5 bases at J, leaving 5 bases unmatched. CDR3 region: CASTYRGDQPQHF. CDR3 nucleotide sequence: TGTGCCAGCACTTACAGGGGCGATCAGCCCCAGCATTTT.

The chain is built from TRBV4-2 and TRBJ2-7, with 7 bases identical to TRBD1. After removal of 0 bases from V and 6 bases from J, the junction contained 5 bases not matched to a gene. The CDR3 is 14 residues long. Germline V gene data show CDR1 as LGHNA and CDR2 as YNFKEQ. CDR3 protein: CASSQDRGTSEQYF. CDR3 sequence (DNA): TGTGCCAGCAGCCAAGACAGGGGGACGAGCGAGCAGTACTTC.

This clone was seen only a few times. The V and J genes are TRBV10-3 and TRBJ2-2; 10 bases are shared with TRBD2. Per the germline V gene, CDR1 is ENHRY and CDR2 is SYGVKD. V dropped 6 bases and J dropped 6; count of bases not matched to a gene: 4. The CDR3 loop spans 14 amino acids. CDR3 bases: TGTGCCATCAGCACTAGCGGGGAGGCCGGGGAGCTGTTTTTT. Translating gives CAISTSGEAGELFF.

The chain employs TRBV18 and TRBJ2-7; D is undetermined. This CDR3 has 15 amino acids. Germline values: CDR1 KGHSH, CDR2 LQKENI. The V gene lost 3 bases and the J gene lost 0 bases, with 12 bases spanning the gap. The CDR3 sequence is CASSPTTRFSYEQYF. CDR3 DNA sequence: TGTGCCAGCTCACCCACGACAAGATTCTCCTACGAGCAGTACTTC.

This chain uses TRBV6-1 with TRBJ1-2; TRBD1 agrees at 7 bases. Looked up from germline, CDR1 is MNHNS and CDR2 is SASEGT. J was trimmed by 2 bases and V by 3 bases; bases with no gene match: 9. The CDR3 totals 16 residues. For the CDR3, the DNA is TGTGCCAGCAGTGAGACGACGACAGGGAGGAACTATGGCTACACCTTC. Amino acids: CASSETTTGRNYGYTF.

The rearrangement uses TRBV28 and TRBJ1-1, with D uncertain. V was cut by 6 bases and J by 0 bases, with 17 bases left in between. Germline V lookup: CDR1 MDHEN, CDR2 SYDVKM. The CDR3 totals 16 residues. CDR3 loop: CASSRPTTWVNTEAFF. CDR3 in DNA: TGTGCCAGCAGCCGACCGACTACTTGGGTGAACACTGAAGCTTTCTTT.

The chain has TRBV7-9 and TRBJ2-4; D may be TRBD2 (5 bases). The V gene's germline CDR1 is SEHNR and CDR2 FQNEAQ (reference sequence). V was pared by 5 bases and J by 2 bases, with 16 bases between. CDR3 size: 16 residues. DNA of the CDR3: TGTGCCAGCAGCGCCGAACTAGATCCGCCCAAAAACATTCAGTACTTC. Its protein is CASSAELDPPKNIQYF. The whole variable domain, remainder taken from reference TRBV7-9 and TRBJ2-4, is DTGVSQNPRHKITKRGQNVTFRCDPISEHNRLYWYRQTLGQGPEFLTYFQNEAQLEKSRLLSDRFSAERPKGSFSTLEIQRTEQGDSAMYLCASSAELDPPKNIQYFGAGTRLSVL.

This clone was recorded a few times. The gene calls are TRBV4-3 and TRBJ2-7; a possible D gene is TRBD1 (6 bases). From germline, CDR1 is LGHNA and CDR2 YSLEER. The CDR3 consists of 13 residues. V was clipped by 1 base and J by 6 bases, with 10 bases between them. As DNA, the CDR3 is TGCGCCAGCAGCCAAGGTGGGGGCGGCGAGCAGTACTTC. It encodes CASSQGGGGEQYF.

This clone showed up just a few times. This chain connects TRBV7-8 to TRBJ1-1, with TRBD1 matching 7 bases. CDR3 length: 12 residues. V lost 3 bases, J lost 6 bases, and 1 base stayed unmatched. CDR1 and CDR2 from the germline V gene are SGHVS and FQNEAQ. DNA for the CDR3: TGTGCCAGCAGCTTGGGACAGCCTGAAGCTTTCTTT. Amino acids: CASSLGQPEAFF.

This clone turned up a few times. The rearrangement links TRBV28 to TRBJ1-4, with D tentatively TRBD1 (6 bases). The CDR3 length is 15 residues. From germline, CDR1 is MDHEN and CDR2 SYDVKM. Trimming stripped 3 bases from V and 2 bases from J, with 10 bases between. The CDR3 coding sequence is TGTGCCAGCAGTTTCGTAACAGGGACTAATGAAAAACTGTTTTTT. This encodes CASSFVTGTNEKLFF.

There are a few counts of this clone. This chain links TRBV28 with TRBJ2-2, with TRBD2 matching over 7 bases. Trimming at V came to 3 bases and at J to 4 bases, leaving 5 bases not matched to a gene. The CDR3 is made up of 15 amino acids. Germline-derived CDR1 and CDR2 are MDHEN and SYDVKM. The CDR3 region has the DNA TGTGCCAGCAGTTTGTGGGGGGGTGGCACCGGGGAGCTGTTTTTT. As protein: CASSLWGGGTGELFF.

The J gene is TRBJ1-3, the V gene TRBV7-2; no reliable D call. The V gene's germline CDR1 is SGHTA and CDR2 FQGNSA. The CDR3 runs to 13 residues. The V end was cut by 3 bases, the J end by 0 bases, with 3 bases between. CDR3 coding DNA: TGTGCCAGCAGCTTCCTCTCTGGAAACACCATATATTTT. Encoded protein: CASSFLSGNTIYF. The full variable domain, with the rest looked up from reference TRBV7-2 and TRBJ1-3, is GAGVSQSPSNKVTEKGKDVELRCDPISGHTALYWYRQSLGQGLEFLIYFQGNSAPDKSGLPSDRFSAERTGGSVSTLTIQRTQQEDSAVYLCASSFLSGNTIYFGEGSWLTVV.

This chain joins TRBV25-1 and TRBJ1-4; no definite D call. Germline V CDR1 and CDR2: MGHDK, SYGVNS. V gave up 2 bases and J gave up 5 bases, with 12 bases separating them. The CDR3 is made up of 15 amino acids. The DNA of the CDR3 is TGTGCCAGCAGTGAAATCGAGGGAAGGAATGAAAAACTGTTTTTT. This encodes CASSEIEGRNEKLFF.

The sample holds a few counts of this clone. The chain combines TRBV6-1 with TRBJ1-5; TRBD1 matches 8 bases. Looked up from germline, CDR1 is MNHNS and CDR2 is SASEGT. J gave up 5 bases and V 8 bases, and 5 bases lay outside the gene matches. The length of the CDR3 is 13 residues. Here the CDR3 reads CASGRQGHQPQHF. The CDR3 bases are TGTGCCAGCGGACGACAGGGGCATCAGCCCCAGCATTTT.

A few counts support this clone. This sequence joins TRBV7-2 and TRBJ1-5; TRBD1 matches 9 bases. Germline trimming cut 6 bases from V and 2 bases from J; bases unmatched to any gene: 8. The CDR3 has 16 amino acids. Germline V gene data show CDR1 as SGHTA and CDR2 as FQGNSA. The CDR3 DNA is TGTGCCAGCAGACTGACAGGGGGAAAAGGCAATCAGCCCCAGCATTTT. Translated, it gives CASRLTGGKGNQPQHF.

This clone was seen a handful of times. The rearrangement uses TRBV15 and TRBJ2-1, with 9 bases fitting TRBD1. Germline V gene sequence: CDR1 LNHNV, CDR2 YYDKDF (reference sequence). The trim removed 0 bases at V and 7 bases at J, leaving 4 bases unmatched. This CDR3 contains 15 residues. The CDR3 nucleotides read TGTGCCACCAGCAGAGAACAGGGGGCCGAGAATGAGCAGTTCTTC. It is translated as CATSREQGAENEQFF.

This clone was detected a few times. The rearrangement uses TRBV7-8 and TRBJ1-2; TRBD1 is a possible D gene (6 bases). The CDR3 covers 15 residues. CDR1 and CDR2 (germline): SGHVS, FQNEAQ. Trimming took off 4 bases at V and 2 bases at J, with 14 bases between the two ends. The CDR3 loop is CASSSGDTLNYGYTF. The DNA for the CDR3 is TGTGCCAGCAGCTCCGGGGACACCCTGAACTATGGCTACACCTTC.